The TCR beta chain under discussion was sequenced for a study of shared clonotypes between healthy human individuals. Overall study results and limits: Relative to clonotypes present in all four donors, those not shared had lower generation probabilities. Rarefaction revealed incomplete sorted-subset sequencing despite large depth.

This table comes from immunoSEQ multiplex PCR, and its TCRdb copy is limited to in-frame clones, with some not included. Of around 720,000 clones listed, about three quarters were seen once; the top ten hold around 2%. Details on this clone: Its antigen is not known.

Trimming removed 5 bases at V and 11 bases at J, with 13 bases between. The CDR3 consists of 12 residues. CDR1 and CDR2 from the germline V gene are MDHEN and SYDVKM. This TCR derives from a woman aged 25 to 39 in good health. This rearrangement joins TRBV28 to TRBJ1-5, with D hard to call. The sequenced sample consisted of memory CD4+ T cells sorted from blood. Subset of the sample: CD45RA-negative fraction. This CDR3 reads CASSPPVEAQHF. The CDR3 DNA is TGTGCCAGCAGTCCCCCAGTAGAGGCCCAGCATTTT. The full variable domain, completed using reference TRBV28 and TRBJ1-5, is DVKVTQSSRYLVKRTGEKVFLECVQDMDHENMFWYRQDPGLGLRLIYFSYDVKMKEKGDIPEGYSVSREKKERFSLILESASTNQTSMYLCASSPPVEAQHFGDGTRLSIL.